Listed here is a single TCR beta chain. Its target is not known. The method was immunoSEQ multiplex PCR; TCRdb's version includes in-frame clones alone and lacks a portion of them. The sample holds 55,000 to 70,000 clones; roughly 85% are singletons and the top ten take 2% to 2.5%. The data stem from a study of Tregs in tolerant kidney transplant recipients. Study-level background: Mixed chimerism was transient after nonmyeloablative marrow transplants from related graft donors. Study results and caveats: The small number of patients limits these findings pending further validation. Expanding Tregs on activated donor B cells appeared to best identify donor-specific TCRbeta clones. For some patients, primers changed over time, blocking nucleotide-level comparison.

Sample: Tregs from blood, taken before the transplant. The TCR originated in a human donor who received a combined kidney and bone marrow transplant.

CDR3 bases: TGCGCCAGCAGCTTGGGGGTCGGGGGACAGAGGATTTCTGAAGCTTTCTTT. This codes for CASSLGVGGQRISEAFF. V usage is TRBV5-1 and J usage is TRBJ1-1, with 7 bases that match TRBD1. The germline V gene encodes CDR1 SGHRS and CDR2 YFSETQ. The CDR3 sequence is 17 residues long. V was pared by 0 bases and J by 6 bases, with 14 bases of the junction left unmatched.